What follows are 9 T cell receptor beta chains derived from one specimen sequenced in a study of blood T cells in healthy people across ages. It was with a sample-barcoded 5' primer and a J-beta primer mix that a second PCR of about 6 to 11 cycles was run. TCRdb used MiXCR to reprocess the 5' RACE reads, holding one entry per CDR3 protein. The table shows about 770,000 distinct CDR3 sequences, with about 42% occurring only once. Input material: blood. The origin of the receptors is a man in his sixties in good health.

This clonotype was observed a handful of times. The genes are TRBV4-3 and TRBJ2-7, with TRBD2 matching 10 bases. The CDR3 is 16 residues long. Losses at the gene ends were 5 bases for V and 4 bases for J; bases not matched to a gene: 11. Germline CDR1 reads LGHNA; CDR2 reads YSLEER. The DNA for the CDR3 is TGCGCCAGCAGCATCGCGGCTAGCGGGGGCTCATACGAGCAGTACTTC. It is translated as CASSIAASGGSYEQYF.

This clonotype has just a few counts. The gene calls are TRBV12-3 or TRBV12-4 and TRBJ2-1; D is ambiguous. V shed 5 bases and J shed 6 bases, with 11 bases lying between them. The CDR3 has 13 residues. The CDR3 sequence is CASSPFTGNEQFF. The CDR3 nucleotides are TGTGCCAGCAGTCCGTTTACGGGCAATGAGCAGTTCTTC.

The chain is built from TRBV5-4 and TRBJ2-1; D uncertain. V gave up 0 bases and J gave up 2 bases, with 9 bases separating them. The CDR3 spans 15 residues. In germline, CDR1 is SGHNT, CDR2 YYREEE (reference sequence). The CDR3 DNA reads TGTGCCAGCAGCTTGGCACAGTTCCCCTACAATGAGCAGTTCTTC. It codes for CASSLAQFPYNEQFF.

This clonotype was found once. J is TRBJ2-7 and V is TRBV28; D gene ambiguous. Deletions cut 2 bases from V and 12 bases from J, with 20 bases between. CDR1 is MDHEN and CDR2 is SYDVKM in the germline V gene. The CDR3 is made up of 14 amino acids. The DNA of the CDR3 is TGTGCCAGCAGTTTAATCTTCGAGGAAGAGACCCGGTACTTC. The encoded protein is CASSLIFEEETRYF.

The chain recombines TRBV4-1 with TRBJ2-7; D perhaps matches TRBD1 (5 bases). The CDR3 sequence is 13 residues long. CDR1 and CDR2 from the germline V gene are MGHRA and YSYEKL. Trimming left V 0 bases short and J 3 bases short, with 6 bases between. Here the CDR3 DNA reads TGCGCCAGCAGCCAAGACAGGGTCTACGAGCAGTACTTC. It yields the protein CASSQDRVYEQYF.

The chain joins TRBV7-2 to TRBJ2-7, with D tentatively TRBD1 or TRBD2 (5 bases each). V lost 1 base and J lost 7, with 14 bases in between. CDR1 is SGHTA and CDR2 is FQGNSA in the germline V gene. The CDR3 is 14 amino acids. The CDR3 loop is CASSLEGGTGEQYF. In DNA form, the CDR3 reads TGTGCCAGCAGCTTAGAGGGTGGGACGGGTGAGCAGTACTTC.

This chain links TRBV7-2 with TRBJ2-3; TRBD1 or TRBD2 may be the D gene (5 bases each). Germline lookup yields CDR1 SGHTA and CDR2 FQGNSA. The CDR3 covers 15 residues. The ends were cut back, 5 bases at V and 4 bases at J, with 16 bases in the middle. The CDR3 nucleotides read TGTGCCAGCAGCAGGAAACCCCGGGGCCCAGATACGCAGTATTTT. It specifies CASSRKPRGPDTQYF.

The rearrangement uses TRBV5-1 and TRBJ1-2; D gene uncertain. The CDR3 spans 12 residues. Germline V gives CDR1 SGHRS, CDR2 YFSETQ. Trimming stripped 4 bases from V and 8 bases from J, with 12 bases between. The CDR3 region has the DNA TGCGCCAGCAGCGAGCCGGATGACGGCTACACCTTC. Residues: CASSEPDDGYTF.

The CDR3 DNA sequence: TGTGCCAGCAGCCAAGTGGGTACCTCCTACGAGCAGTACTTC. It encodes CASSQVGTSYEQYF. V gene TRBV4-2 combines with J gene TRBJ2-7; D call uncertain. The CDR3 length is 14 residues. CDR1 is LGHNA, CDR2 YNFKEQ, per germline. With 1 base removed from V and 0 bases from J, the gap between germline ends came to 7 bases.